This T cell receptor beta chain comes out of a study of T-cell reconstitution after alpha-beta-depleted transplantation in children. Researchers prepared the TCRbeta library using unique molecular identifiers, the study reports. TCRdb reanalysed the PCR reads using MiXCR and keeps one entry per CDR3 protein. Of a few hundred thousand distinct CDR3 sequences in the sample, 10% were seen once. This clonotype occurred a few times. The sequence came from a human donor who donated a stem cell graft to a child with acute lymphoblastic leukemia. This sample comprised PBMCs from the stem cell graft donor, obtained from the stem cell graft.

As DNA, the CDR3 is TGCGCCAGCAGCTTGGAGAGCCCCGTAGAAGAGACCCAGTACTTC. Its translation: CASSLESPVEETQYF. This chain connects TRBV5-1 to TRBJ2-5; D is undetermined. CDR1 SGHRS and CDR2 YFSETQ come from the germline V gene. The V end lost 0 bases, the J end lost 3 bases, and 12 bases lay between the germline ends. The CDR3 extends over 15 amino acids.